Each of the 25 T cell receptor beta chains below was sequenced from the same sample in a study of blood T cell repertoires in COVID-19. Repertoires were generated with immunoSEQ multiplex PCR, while TCRdb's copy carries only in-frame clones and drops some. This table holds 180,000 or so clones, around 87% found once. Material: peripheral blood. The origin of the receptors is an elderly woman in a cohort sampled during active or convalescent COVID-19.

This rearrangement joins TRBV3-1 (or the pseudogene TRBV3-2) to TRBJ2-6, with D perhaps TRBD2 (5 bases). The V end was cut by 4 bases, the J end by 4 bases, with 8 bases between. The CDR3 consists of 14 residues. Germline V gene lookup returns CDR1 LGHDT and CDR2 YNNKEL (reference sequence). CDR3 bases: TGTGCCAGCAGCCTGGGAGAGGGGGCCAACGTCCTGACTTTC. Protein: CASSLGEGANVLTF.

This clone was seen only once. The V call is TRBV9, the J call TRBJ2-7, with 8 bases fitting TRBD1. J lost 4 bases, V lost 4 bases, and 4 bases had no gene match. Germline V gene sequence: CDR1 SGDLS, CDR2 YYNGEE. The CDR3 has 13 amino acids. CDR3 protein: CASSPRTGYEQYF. The CDR3 DNA follows: TGTGCCAGCAGCCCAAGGACAGGGTACGAGCAGTACTTC. The variable domain in full, completed from reference TRBV9 and TRBJ2-7, reads DSGVTQTPKHLITATGQRVTLRCSPRSGDLSVYWYQQSLDQGLQFLIQYYNGEERAKGNILERFSAQQFPDLHSELNLSSLELGDSALYFCASSPRTGYEQYFGPGTRLTVT.

This clone was found a few times. The chain is built from TRBV6-2 or TRBV6-3 and TRBJ1-5; 9 bases line up with TRBD1. Germline V lookup: CDR1 MNHEY, CDR2 SVGEGT. CDR3 size: 20 residues. The V segment lost 6 bases and the J segment 3 bases; nucleotides outside the gene matches: 21. CDR3 sequence: CASSTTLGQGNSFYNQPQHF. The CDR3 bases are TGTGCCAGCAGCACGACCCTCGGACAGGGGAACAGTTTTTACAATCAGCCCCAGCATTTT.

The V gene is TRBV5-8, the J gene TRBJ1-1; TRBD1 matches at 9 bases. The CDR3 is 14 amino acids. With V trimmed by 2 bases and J by 4 bases, 3 bases remained unmatched. Germline CDR1 reads SGHTS; CDR2 reads YDEGEE. The CDR3 DNA reads as TGTGCCAGCAGCTTAGGGACAGGGACCACTGAAGCTTTCTTT. Protein sequence: CASSLGTGTTEAFF.

This chain connects TRBV20-1 to TRBJ1-5; D perhaps matches TRBD1 (5 bases). The CDR3 extends over 15 amino acids. Trimming took 3 bases from V and 8 from J, leaving 20 bases between them. The germline V gene has CDR1 DFQATT and CDR2 SNEGSKA (reference sequence). The CDR3 loop reads CSASEHDSAQKPQHF. In nucleotides, the CDR3 is TGCAGTGCTAGTGAACATGACAGCGCCCAAAAGCCCCAGCATTTT.

The chain recombines TRBV6-5 with TRBJ2-1; 11 bases map to TRBD2. Germline V gives CDR1 MNHEY, CDR2 SVGAGI. The CDR3 has 15 residues. Losses at the gene ends were 6 bases for V and 5 bases for J; bases not matched to a gene: 6. CDR3 nucleotides: TGTGCCAGCAGAGGGTTAGCGGGGGGGAACAATGAGCAGTTCTTC. Residues: CASRGLAGGNNEQFF.

The chain employs TRBV9 and TRBJ2-7; 15 nucleotides align to TRBD2. The V segment lost 3 bases and the J segment 7 bases; nucleotides outside the gene matches: 5. This CDR3 spans 15 amino acids. The germline gives CDR1 SGDLS, CDR2 YYNGEE. Here the CDR3 reads CASSGTSGGAVEQYF. The CDR3 nucleotides read TGTGCCAGCAGCGGGACTAGCGGGGGGGCAGTGGAGCAGTACTTC.

This clone was detected only once. The chain joins TRBV18 to TRBJ1-2; TRBD1 matches at 10 bases. With V trimmed by 3 bases and J by 8 bases, 9 bases remained unmatched. The germline gives CDR1 KGHSH, CDR2 LQKENI. The CDR3 is 15 residues long. DNA of the CDR3: TGTGCCAGCTCACCCCAGGGACAGGGGCAGATGGGCTACACCTTC. Its translation is CASSPQGQGQMGYTF. The variable domain in full, with the rest retrieved from reference TRBV18 and TRBJ1-2, is NAGVMQNPRHLVRRRGQEARLRCSPMKGHSHVYWYRQLPEEGLKFMVYLQKENIIDESGMPKERFSAEFPKEGPSILRIQQVVRGDSAAYFCASSPQGQGQMGYTFGSGTRLTVV.

This clone was detected a few times. This sample includes further DNA sequences coding for the same CDR3. This chain links TRBV19 with TRBJ1-6, with 7 positions matching TRBD1. Trimming at V came to 2 bases and at J to 6 bases, leaving 1 base not matched to a gene. There are 14 residues in the CDR3. CDR1 is LNHDA, CDR2 SQIVND, per germline (reference sequence). The CDR3 coding sequence is TGTGCCAGTAGTATAACAGGGGTTAATTCACCCCTCCACTTT. It encodes CASSITGVNSPLHF.

The chain carries TRBV28 and TRBJ2-7, with 7 bases lining up with TRBD1. Germline values: CDR1 MDHEN, CDR2 SYDVKM. CDR3 length: 13 amino acids. With V trimmed by 6 bases and J by 2 bases, 4 bases remained unmatched. CDR3 sequence reads: CASRPGQAYEQYF. Here the CDR3 DNA reads TGTGCCAGCAGACCAGGACAGGCCTACGAGCAGTACTTC. The full variable domain, with the rest looked up from reference TRBV28 and TRBJ2-7, is DVKVTQSSRYLVKRTGEKVFLECVQDMDHENMFWYRQDPGLGLRLIYFSYDVKMKEKGDIPEGYSVSREKKERFSLILESASTNQTSMYLCASRPGQAYEQYFGPGTRLTVT.

This rearrangement joins TRBV19 to TRBJ1-4; 7 nucleotides match TRBD1. The CDR3 covers 13 residues. The V segment lost 5 bases and the J segment 5 bases; nucleotides outside the gene matches: 2. Germline CDR1 reads LNHDA; CDR2 reads SQIVND (reference sequence). CDR3 protein: CASSGDRNEKLFF. In DNA, the CDR3 is TGTGCCAGTAGTGGGGACAGAAATGAAAAACTGTTTTTT.

The chain joins TRBV10-2 to TRBJ1-2, with D perhaps TRBD1 (5 bases). With 5 bases removed from V and 3 bases from J, the gap between germline ends came to 7 bases. The germline gives CDR1 WSHSY, CDR2 SAAADI. The CDR3 runs 12 residues. This CDR3 reads CASSLQDYGYTF. CDR3 in DNA: TGCGCCAGCAGTCTACAGGACTATGGCTACACCTTC.

This chain joins TRBV28 and TRBJ1-4, with TRBD1 identical over 7 bases. The CDR3 runs to 15 residues. V lost 7 bases to trimming and J lost 0 bases; unmatched junction nucleotides: 5. Germline V gene lookup returns CDR1 MDHEN and CDR2 SYDVKM. The CDR3 is CASTTGTATNEKLFF. The CDR3 DNA sequence: TGTGCCAGCACCACAGGGACAGCAACTAATGAAAAACTGTTTTTT.

V and J are TRBV2 and TRBJ1-2; 10 nucleotides align to TRBD1. Germline CDR1 is SNHLY and CDR2 is FYNNEI. J lost 2 bases, V lost 5 bases, and 5 bases had no gene match. The CDR3 contains 15 residues. The CDR3 DNA reads TGTGCCAGCAGTCAGGACAGGGGGAGAAACTATGGCTACACCTTC. Its translation is CASSQDRGRNYGYTF.

The gene calls are TRBV6-1 and TRBJ1-1; tentative D call: TRBD1 (5 bases). Germline V gives CDR1 MNHNS, CDR2 SASEGT. This CDR3 contains 16 residues. Trimming left V 1 base short and J 10 bases short, with 22 bases between. In DNA, the CDR3 is TGTGCCAGCAGTGAAGTTTATGAAGCGGGCCGGGGGGGAGCTTTCTTT. Translated, it gives CASSEVYEAGRGGAFF.

The rearrangement links TRBV7-2 to TRBJ2-4; D not certain. In germline, CDR1 is SGHTA, CDR2 FQGNSA. Trimming removed 1 base from V and 10 bases from J, with 8 bases in between. The CDR3 has 12 amino acids. This chain's CDR3 is CASSLELGIQYF. The CDR3 DNA reads TGTGCCAGCAGCTTAGAGCTCGGTATTCAGTACTTC.

This CDR3 is CASSWTGGSYNEQFF. CDR3 DNA sequence: TGTGCCAGCAGCTGGACAGGGGGCTCCTACAATGAGCAGTTCTTC. J is TRBJ2-1 and V is TRBV11-3; TRBD1 agrees at 10 bases. V was pared by 4 bases and J by 0 bases, with 0 bases of the junction left unmatched. The CDR3 has 15 amino acids. Germline CDR1 and CDR2: SGHNT and YENEEA. The complete variable domain, with remaining parts taken from reference TRBV11-3 and TRBJ2-1, reads EAGVVQSPRYKIIEKKQPVAFWCNPISGHNTLYWYLQNLGQGPELLIRYENEEAVDDSQLPKDRFSAERLKGVDSTLKIQPAELGDSAVYLCASSWTGGSYNEQFFGPGTRLTVL.

The chain combines TRBV19 with TRBJ2-3; no reliable D call. The CDR3 runs 13 residues. Germline V gene sequence: CDR1 LNHDA, CDR2 SQIVND (reference sequence). V lost 7 bases and J lost 6, with 14 bases in between. The CDR3 bases are TGTGCCAGTACCTCACAGAATGTGGATACGCAGTATTTT. This translates into CASTSQNVDTQYF.

The rearrangement uses TRBV28 and TRBJ2-3; D is perhaps TRBD2 (6 bases). Germline values: CDR1 MDHEN, CDR2 SYDVKM. This CDR3 has 14 amino acids. Trimming cost V 6 bases and J 0 bases, with 10 bases left between them. The CDR3 loop is CASRDGTSTDTQYF. CDR3 DNA sequence: TGTGCCAGCAGGGATGGGACTAGCACAGATACGCAGTATTTT.

The V gene is TRBV19, the J gene TRBJ2-5, with 9 bases fitting TRBD2. The CDR3 loop spans 15 amino acids. Germline CDR1 is LNHDA and CDR2 is SQIVND (reference sequence). J gave up 4 bases and V 7 bases, and 10 bases lay outside the gene matches. The CDR3 bases are TGTGCCAGTAAGGGAGGCGGGGGGGCCGGAGAGACCCAGTACTTC. It encodes CASKGGGGAGETQYF. Drawing the rest from reference TRBV19 and TRBJ2-5, the complete variable domain is DGGITQSPKYLFRKEGQNVTLSCEQNLNHDAMYWYRQDPGQGLRLIYYSQIVNDFQKGDIAEGYSVSREKKESFPLTVTSAQKNPTAFYLCASKGGGGAGETQYFGPGTRLLVL.

This clone showed up just a few times. The V gene is TRBV19, the J gene TRBJ2-1; 7 bases match TRBD2. V lost 4 bases to trimming and J lost 6 bases; unmatched junction nucleotides: 3. In germline, CDR1 is LNHDA, CDR2 SQIVND (reference sequence). The CDR3 spans 13 residues. CDR3 in DNA: TGTGCCAGTAGTAGTAGCGGGCCCAATGAGCAGTTCTTC. Protein product: CASSSSGPNEQFF.

This chain connects TRBV19 to TRBJ1-5; possibly TRBD1 for D (6 bases). Trimming took off 5 bases at V and 7 bases at J, with 18 bases between the two ends. CDR3 length: 15 residues. Germline V CDR1 and CDR2: LNHDA, SQIVND (reference sequence). The CDR3 reads CASSQGGGRGQPQHF. In DNA form, the CDR3 reads TGTGCCAGTAGTCAGGGCGGGGGAAGGGGGCAGCCCCAGCATTTT.

The chain links TRBV7-9 to TRBJ1-2; tentative D call: TRBD1 (6 bases). V dropped 5 bases and J dropped 6 bases, with 19 bases sitting between them. Germline V gene data show CDR1 as SEHNR and CDR2 as FQNEAQ (reference sequence). This CDR3 has 15 residues. The CDR3: CASSKHRVVGHGYTF. The CDR3 DNA reads as TGTGCCAGCAGCAAGCACAGGGTGGTGGGCCATGGCTACACCTTC.

The chain uses TRBV10-3 and TRBJ2-3; a possible D gene is TRBD2 (7 bases). From germline, CDR1 is ENHRY and CDR2 SYGVKD. There are 16 residues in the CDR3. Trimming removed 3 bases at V and 2 bases at J, with 15 bases between. CDR3 bases: TGTGCCATCAGTGACCCCAGGGGAGGGGTCACAGATACGCAGTATTTT. Translation: CAISDPRGGVTDTQYF.

The V gene is TRBV30, the J gene TRBJ2-7; 8 bases align to TRBD2. Trimming took 4 bases from V and 2 from J; bases not matched to a gene: 7. There are 14 residues in the CDR3. Germline-derived CDR1 and CDR2 are GTSNPN and SVGIG (reference sequence). CDR3 region: CAWTRGGATYEQYF. In DNA form, the CDR3 reads TGTGCCTGGACCCGGGGGGGGGCGACCTACGAGCAGTACTTC.